This TCR beta chain is from a study of CD8 T cells in Susac syndrome. Study-level results: Regarding the TCR sequencing and HLA analysis, the study admitted that a relatively small number of individuals were involved.

After extraction with the RNeasy kit, roughly 0.5 to 1 ug of the RNA was reverse transcribed using random hexamers. The immunoSEQ assay covered 54 Vbeta and 13 Jbeta segments for CDR3. From the immunoSEQ multiplex PCR reads, TCRdb called clonotypes with MiXCR, one entry per CDR3 protein. The table records about 210,000 distinct CDR3 sequences, approximately 93% of them present only once. V was shortened by 0 bases and J by 3 bases, with 14 bases between the two germline ends. The CDR3 runs to 15 residues. CDR1 and CDR2 from the germline V gene are DFQATT and SNEGSKA (reference sequence). Concerning this clonotype itself: As yet, its antigen is unknown.

The rearrangement joins TRBV20-1 to TRBJ1-1; possibly TRBD1 for D (5 bases). The clonotype was recovered from a human donor in good health. Material: CD4+ T cells from PBMCs. The CDR3: CSARDEKKGHTEAFF. The CDR3 region has the DNA TGCAGTGCTAGAGACGAAAAGAAGGGACACACTGAAGCTTTCTTT.